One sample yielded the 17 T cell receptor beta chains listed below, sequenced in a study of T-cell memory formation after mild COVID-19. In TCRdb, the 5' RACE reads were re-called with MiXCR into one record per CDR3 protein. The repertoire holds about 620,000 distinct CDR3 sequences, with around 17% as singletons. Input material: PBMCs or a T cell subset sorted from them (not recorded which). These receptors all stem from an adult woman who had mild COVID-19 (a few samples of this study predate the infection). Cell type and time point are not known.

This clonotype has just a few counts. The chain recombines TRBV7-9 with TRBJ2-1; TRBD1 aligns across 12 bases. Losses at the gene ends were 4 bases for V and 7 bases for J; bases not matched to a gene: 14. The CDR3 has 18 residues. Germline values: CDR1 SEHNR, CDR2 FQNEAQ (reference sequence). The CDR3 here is CASSSKGTGGAFRNEQFF. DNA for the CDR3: TGTGCCAGCAGCTCTAAGGGGACAGGGGGCGCGTTTCGGAATGAGCAGTTCTTC.

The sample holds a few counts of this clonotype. CDR3 region: CASSPRQGTDYGYTF. The CDR3 DNA follows: TGTGCCAGCAGCCCTAGACAGGGGACTGACTATGGCTACACCTTC. The chain couples TRBV7-9 to TRBJ1-2; TRBD1 agrees at 8 bases. V shed 5 bases and J 3 bases; nucleotides not matched to a gene: 8. Germline V lookup: CDR1 SEHNR, CDR2 FQNEAQ (reference sequence). The CDR3 is made up of 15 amino acids.

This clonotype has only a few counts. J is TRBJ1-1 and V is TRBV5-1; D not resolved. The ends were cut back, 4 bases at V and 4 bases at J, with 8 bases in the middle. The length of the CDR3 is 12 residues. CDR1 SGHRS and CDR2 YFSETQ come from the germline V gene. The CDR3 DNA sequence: TGCGCCAGCAGCAGGGAGGGCACTGAAGCTTTCTTT. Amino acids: CASSREGTEAFF.

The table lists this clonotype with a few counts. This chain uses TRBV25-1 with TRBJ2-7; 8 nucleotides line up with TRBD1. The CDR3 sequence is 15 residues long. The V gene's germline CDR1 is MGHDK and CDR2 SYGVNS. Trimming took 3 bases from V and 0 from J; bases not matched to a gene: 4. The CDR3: CASSDHRGISYEQYF. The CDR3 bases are TGTGCCAGCAGTGACCACAGGGGGATCTCCTACGAGCAGTACTTC.

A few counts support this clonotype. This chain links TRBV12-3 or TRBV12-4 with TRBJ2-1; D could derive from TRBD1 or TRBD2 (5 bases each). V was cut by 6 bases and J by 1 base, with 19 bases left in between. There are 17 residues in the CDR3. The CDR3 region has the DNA TGTGCCAGCAGAGAAACGCCGGGACCCATTTCCTACAATGAGCAGTTCTTC. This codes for CASRETPGPISYNEQFF.

The CDR3 coding sequence is TGTGCCAGCAGCCAACCAAGAGGGACAGGGGGCAACGAGCAGTACTTC. Its translation is CASSQPRGTGGNEQYF. The chain is built from TRBV3-1 and TRBJ2-7, with 12 bases that match TRBD1. The V segment lost 2 bases and the J segment 5 bases; nucleotides outside the gene matches: 7. Germline assignment: CDR1 LGHDT and CDR2 YNNKEL (reference sequence). The CDR3 loop spans 16 amino acids.

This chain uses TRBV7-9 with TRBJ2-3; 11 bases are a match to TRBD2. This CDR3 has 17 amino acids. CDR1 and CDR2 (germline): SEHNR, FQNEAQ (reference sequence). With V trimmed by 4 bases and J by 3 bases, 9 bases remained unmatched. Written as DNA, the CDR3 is TGTGCCAGCAGCTCAGCTTTTAGCGGGGGGGCTACAGATACGCAGTATTTT. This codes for CASSSAFSGGATDTQYF.

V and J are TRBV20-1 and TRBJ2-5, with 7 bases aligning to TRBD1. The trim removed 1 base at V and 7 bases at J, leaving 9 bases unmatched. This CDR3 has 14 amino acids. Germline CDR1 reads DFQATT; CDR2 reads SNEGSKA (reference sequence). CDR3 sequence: CSARVGTVSRTQYF. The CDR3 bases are TGCAGTGCTAGAGTTGGGACAGTAAGTCGGACCCAGTACTTC.

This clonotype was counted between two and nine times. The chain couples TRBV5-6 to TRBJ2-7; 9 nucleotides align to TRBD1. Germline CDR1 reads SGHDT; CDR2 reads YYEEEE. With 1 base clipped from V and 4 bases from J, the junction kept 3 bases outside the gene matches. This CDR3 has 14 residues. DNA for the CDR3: TGTGCCAGCAGCTTGTTCGGGACAGGGTACGAGCAGTACTTC. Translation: CASSLFGTGYEQYF.

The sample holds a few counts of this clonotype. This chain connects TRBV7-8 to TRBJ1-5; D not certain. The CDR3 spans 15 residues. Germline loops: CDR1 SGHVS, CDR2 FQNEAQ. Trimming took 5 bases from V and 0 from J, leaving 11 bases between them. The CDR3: CASSLRLYSNQPQHF. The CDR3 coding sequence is TGTGCCAGCAGCCTCCGGTTATATAGCAATCAGCCCCAGCATTTT. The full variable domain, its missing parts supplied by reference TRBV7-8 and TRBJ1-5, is GAGVSQSPRYKVAKRGQDVALRCDPISGHVSLFWYQQALGQGPEFLTYFQNEAQLDKSGLPSDRFFAERPEGSVSTLKIQRTQQEDSAVYLCASSLRLYSNQPQHFGDGTRLSIL.

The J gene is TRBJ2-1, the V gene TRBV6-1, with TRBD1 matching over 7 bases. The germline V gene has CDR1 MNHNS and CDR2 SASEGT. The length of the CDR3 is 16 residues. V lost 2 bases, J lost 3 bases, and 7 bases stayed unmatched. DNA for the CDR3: TGTGCCAGCAGTGAATACGGGACAGAACTCTACAATGAGCAGTTCTTC. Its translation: CASSEYGTELYNEQFF.

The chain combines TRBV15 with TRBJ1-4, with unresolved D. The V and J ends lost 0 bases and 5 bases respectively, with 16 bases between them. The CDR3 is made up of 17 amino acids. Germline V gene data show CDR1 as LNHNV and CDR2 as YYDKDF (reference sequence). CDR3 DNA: TGTGCCACCAGCAGAGATCGAAAGACGGCGTTAAATGAAAAACTGTTTTTT. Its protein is CATSRDRKTALNEKLFF.

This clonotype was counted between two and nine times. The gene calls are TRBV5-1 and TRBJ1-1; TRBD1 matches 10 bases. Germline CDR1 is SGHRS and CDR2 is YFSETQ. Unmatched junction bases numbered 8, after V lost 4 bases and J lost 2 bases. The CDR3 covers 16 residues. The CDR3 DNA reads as TGCGCCAGCAGCGCAGGGACAGGGGTGTCCAACACTGAAGCTTTCTTT. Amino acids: CASSAGTGVSNTEAFF. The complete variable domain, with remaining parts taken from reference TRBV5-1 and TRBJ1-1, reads KAGVTQTPRYLIKTRGQQVTLSCSPISGHRSVSWYQQTPGQGLQFLFEYFSETQRNKGNFPGRFSGRQFSNSRSEMNVSTLELGDSALYLCASSAGTGVSNTEAFFGQGTRLTVV.

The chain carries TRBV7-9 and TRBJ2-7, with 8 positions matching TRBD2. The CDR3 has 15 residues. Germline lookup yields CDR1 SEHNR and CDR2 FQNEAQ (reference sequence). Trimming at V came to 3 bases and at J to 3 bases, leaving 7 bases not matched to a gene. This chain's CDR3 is CASSFRTSSRYEQYF. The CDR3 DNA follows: TGTGCCAGCAGCTTCCGGACTAGCAGCCGCTACGAGCAGTACTTC.

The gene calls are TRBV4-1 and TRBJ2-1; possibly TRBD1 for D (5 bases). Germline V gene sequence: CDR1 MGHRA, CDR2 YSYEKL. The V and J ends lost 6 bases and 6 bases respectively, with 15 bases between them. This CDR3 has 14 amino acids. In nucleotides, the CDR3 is TGCGCCAGCAGACCCGATACAGACAGCAATGAGCAGTTCTTC. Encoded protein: CASRPDTDSNEQFF.

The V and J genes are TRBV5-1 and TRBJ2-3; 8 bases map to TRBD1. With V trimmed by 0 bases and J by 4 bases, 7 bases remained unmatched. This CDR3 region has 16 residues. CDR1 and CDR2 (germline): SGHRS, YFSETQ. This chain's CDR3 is CASSLGRGRGADTQYF. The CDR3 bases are TGCGCCAGCAGCTTGGGCAGGGGGCGCGGGGCAGATACGCAGTATTTT.

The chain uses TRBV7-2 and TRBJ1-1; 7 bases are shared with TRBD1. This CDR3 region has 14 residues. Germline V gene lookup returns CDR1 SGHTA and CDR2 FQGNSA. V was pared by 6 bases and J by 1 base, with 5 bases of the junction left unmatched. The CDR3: CASRETGSNTEAFF. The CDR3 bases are TGTGCCAGCAGAGAGACAGGGTCGAACACTGAAGCTTTCTTT.